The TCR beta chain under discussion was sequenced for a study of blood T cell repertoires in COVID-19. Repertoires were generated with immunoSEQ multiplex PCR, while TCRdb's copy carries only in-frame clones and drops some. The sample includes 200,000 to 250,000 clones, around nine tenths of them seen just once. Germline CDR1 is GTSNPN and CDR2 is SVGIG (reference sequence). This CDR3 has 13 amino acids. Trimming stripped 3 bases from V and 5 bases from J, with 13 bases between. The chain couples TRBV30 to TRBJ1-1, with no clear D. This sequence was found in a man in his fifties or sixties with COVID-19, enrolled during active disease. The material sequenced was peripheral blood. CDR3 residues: CAWSPQTETEAFF. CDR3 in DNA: TGTGCCTGGAGCCCCCAGACGGAGACTGAAGCTTTCTTT.